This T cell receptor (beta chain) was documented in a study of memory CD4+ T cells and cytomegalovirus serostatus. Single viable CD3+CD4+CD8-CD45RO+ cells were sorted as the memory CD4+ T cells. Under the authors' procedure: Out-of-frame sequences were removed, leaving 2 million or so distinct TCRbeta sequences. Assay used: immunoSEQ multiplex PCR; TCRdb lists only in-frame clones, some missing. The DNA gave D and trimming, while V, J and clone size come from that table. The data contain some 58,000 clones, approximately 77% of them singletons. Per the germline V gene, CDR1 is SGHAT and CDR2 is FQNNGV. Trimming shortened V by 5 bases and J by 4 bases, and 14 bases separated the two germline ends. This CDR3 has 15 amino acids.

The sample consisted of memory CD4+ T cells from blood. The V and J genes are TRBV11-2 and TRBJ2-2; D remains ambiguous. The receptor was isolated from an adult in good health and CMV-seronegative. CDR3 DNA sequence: TGTGCCAGCAGCCCATCCGGCAGGCGCACCGGGGAGCTGTTTTTT. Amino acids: CASSPSGRRTGELFF.